What follows are 19 T cell receptor beta chains derived from one specimen sequenced in a study of blood T cells in healthy people across ages. Through a sample-barcoded 5' primer and a J-beta primer mix, a second PCR was run for about 6 to 11 cycles. From the 5' RACE reads, TCRdb called clonotypes with MiXCR, one entry per CDR3 protein. The profile shows about 580,000 distinct CDR3 sequences, 40% to 55% of them singletons. Sequences were obtained from blood. These receptor sequences come from an elderly man in good health.

CDR3 DNA: TGTGCCAGCAGAGGACAGGCAACTAATGAAAAACTGTTTTTT. It specifies CASRGQATNEKLFF. The chain joins TRBV2 to TRBJ1-4; 7 bases line up with TRBD1. The CDR3 is 14 amino acids. The germline CDR1 and CDR2 sequences are SNHLY and FYNNEI. V lost 6 bases, J lost 0 bases, and 1 base stayed unmatched.

The rearrangement links TRBV12-3 or TRBV12-4 to TRBJ2-7; D assignment may be TRBD1 or TRBD2 (5 bases each). V lost 5 bases and J lost 3, with 8 bases in between. This CDR3 region has 12 residues. CDR3 DNA: TGTGCCAGCAGTCGGGGCTACTACGAGCAGTACTTC. This gives the protein CASSRGYYEQYF.

Details on this clonotype: A much more abundant neighbour one base away suggests this may be a read error. The missing conserved phenylalanine or tryptophan at the end of this CDR3 makes a read error likely. This CDR3 is CASSKRQGEYEQYI. As DNA, the CDR3 is TGTGCCAGCAGTAAGAGACAGGGGGAATACGAGCAGTACATC. The chain links TRBV6-5 to TRBJ2-1; TRBD1 aligns across 9 bases. The end of the DNA aligns better with TRBJ2-7, so the J call may be wrong. Germline V CDR1 and CDR2: MNHEY, SVGAGI. The CDR3 is 14 amino acids.

The gene calls are TRBV6-2 or TRBV6-3 and TRBJ2-1; TRBD2 matches at 10 bases. Germline V gives CDR1 MNHEY, CDR2 SVGEGT. CDR3 length: 13 residues. The trim removed 6 bases at V and 9 bases at J, leaving 5 bases unmatched. The CDR3 nucleotides read TGTGCCAGCAGAAGCGGGGGGGTCAGTGAGCAGTTCTTC. As protein: CASRSGGVSEQFF.

For the CDR3, the DNA is TGTGCCAGCAGTCAATGGAGAGACAATGAGCAGTTCTTC. Translation gives CASSQWRDNEQFF. The chain joins TRBV6-5 to TRBJ2-1; D is ambiguous. Germline loops: CDR1 MNHEY, CDR2 SVGAGI. This CDR3 region has 13 residues. Trimming took 5 bases from V and 5 from J, leaving 10 bases between them.

The rearrangement joins TRBV5-1 to TRBJ2-1; possibly TRBD1 for D (6 bases). CDR1 and CDR2 (germline): SGHRS, YFSETQ. Between the trimmed V and J ends, which lost 4 bases and 11 bases, there was a span of 10 bases. The CDR3 runs to 11 residues. CDR3 coding DNA: TGCGCCAGCAGCCAGGACAGCCAGCAGTTCTTC. Translated: CASSQDSQQFF.

This chain uses TRBV29-1 with TRBJ2-1, with TRBD2 identical over 9 bases. This CDR3 comprises 13 residues. Germline V lookup: CDR1 SQVTM, CDR2 ANQGSEA. The J segment lost 7 bases and the V segment lost 4 bases, leaving 5 bases of the junction unmatched. DNA of the CDR3: TGCAGCGTTGGAGGGACTAGCCGGAATGAGCAGTTCTTC. It yields the protein CSVGGTSRNEQFF.

The V and J genes are TRBV27 and TRBJ2-7; TRBD1 matches at 9 bases. With V trimmed by 5 bases and J by 6 bases, 8 bases remained unmatched. The CDR3 consists of 14 residues. Germline V lookup: CDR1 MNHEY, CDR2 SMNVEV (reference sequence). CDR3 residues: CASSPQTTGGEQYF. The DNA for the CDR3 is TGTGCCAGCAGTCCTCAGACGACAGGGGGCGAGCAGTACTTC.

The CDR3 DNA reads TGTGCCAGCAGCTTCACAAACACCGGGGAGCTGTTTTTT. This gives the protein CASSFTNTGELFF. The chain combines TRBV9 with TRBJ2-2, with unresolved D. Trimming removed 4 bases at V and 2 bases at J, with 6 bases between. CDR3 length equals 13 residues. Germline V gene data show CDR1 as SGDLS and CDR2 as YYNGEE.

Only a few counts were recorded for this clonotype. V usage is TRBV12-3 or TRBV12-4 and J usage is TRBJ2-1; a weak D match, TRBD2 (6 bases). Trimming cost V 2 bases and J 0 bases, with 17 bases left between them. The length of the CDR3 is 18 residues. As DNA, the CDR3 is TGTGCCAGCAGTTTAACATTGGGGCTAGCGAGCTCCTACAATGAGCAGTTCTTC. This encodes CASSLTLGLASSYNEQFF.

The J gene is TRBJ1-2, the V gene TRBV20-1, with a weak D call TRBD1 (5 bases). V dropped 1 base and J dropped 3 bases, with 21 bases sitting between them. Germline V lookup: CDR1 DFQATT, CDR2 SNEGSKA (reference sequence). The CDR3 spans 17 residues. CDR3 sequence (DNA): TGCAGTGCTAGAGGGGAGGGAAAAGGGGAGGGGTACTATGGCTACACCTTC. This codes for CSARGEGKGEGYYGYTF.

This clonotype was seen at least ten times. The V gene is TRBV6-5, the J gene TRBJ2-7, with D hard to call. The V gene's germline CDR1 is MNHEY and CDR2 SVGAGI. The V and J ends lost 6 bases and 7 bases respectively, with 16 bases between them. The CDR3 runs 13 residues. CDR3 protein: CASSLGPTREQYF. The CDR3 DNA follows: TGTGCCAGCAGCCTCGGGCCAACGAGGGAGCAGTACTTC.

This clonotype was seen at least ten times. V is TRBV3-1 and J is TRBJ2-7; unclear D gene. V was pared by 3 bases and J by 3 bases, with 12 bases between. This CDR3 has 14 residues. CDR1 is LGHDT and CDR2 is YNNKEL in the germline V gene (reference sequence). CDR3 DNA sequence: TGTGCCAGCAGCCATTCGGGTGCCCTCTACGAGCAGTACTTC. Protein: CASSHSGALYEQYF.

This clonotype was found many times. This chain connects TRBV27 to TRBJ2-5; D possibly corresponds to TRBD1 (6 bases). The last part of the DNA fits TRBJ2-7 better; the J call may be wrong. The CDR3 totals 13 residues. Germline CDR1 and CDR2: MNHEY and SMNVEV (reference sequence). The CDR3 coding sequence is TGTGCCAGCAGTGCCTCAGGGGCCTACGAGCAGTACTTC. Protein sequence: CASSASGAYEQYF.

The rearrangement links TRBV28 to TRBJ2-4, with D possibly matching TRBD2 (5 bases). V lost 2 bases and J 13 bases, leaving 21 bases between the germline ends. Germline V CDR1 and CDR2: MDHEN, SYDVKM. This CDR3 is built from 15 residues. The CDR3 sequence: CASSLRTVVRVWQYF. In DNA form, the CDR3 reads TGTGCCAGCAGTTTACGGACGGTGGTGAGGGTGTGGCAGTACTTC.

The chain has TRBV20-1 and TRBJ2-1, with D uncertain. The length of the CDR3 is 13 residues. V was pared by 3 bases and J by 6 bases, with 12 bases between. Germline CDR1 reads DFQATT; CDR2 reads SNEGSKA (reference sequence). DNA for the CDR3: TGCAGTGCTAGTAAGAGTGCCCTCAATGAGCAGTTCTTC. Translation: CSASKSALNEQFF.

The chain joins TRBV6-5 to TRBJ2-7, with no clear D. Trimming took off 9 bases at V and 0 bases at J, with 15 bases between the two ends. Germline values: CDR1 MNHEY, CDR2 SVGAGI. This CDR3 spans 14 amino acids. CDR3 protein: CASSHRRSSYEQYF. CDR3 nucleotide sequence: TGTGCCAGTAGTCACCGACGGAGCTCCTACGAGCAGTACTTC.

V usage is TRBV29-1 and J usage is TRBJ2-7, with D possibly matching TRBD2 (5 bases). Trimming took off 4 bases at V and 1 base at J, with 17 bases between the two ends. This CDR3 has 15 amino acids. Germline lookup yields CDR1 SQVTM and CDR2 ANQGSEA. CDR3 DNA: TGCAGCGTTGGAGGACGGAGAGGGATATCCTACGAGCAGTACTTC. This codes for CSVGGRRGISYEQYF.

This chain joins TRBV20-1 and TRBJ2-5, with D tentatively TRBD1 (5 bases). CDR1 is DFQATT and CDR2 is SNEGSKA in the germline V gene (reference sequence). With 5 bases removed from V and 1 base from J, the gap between germline ends came to 14 bases. CDR3 length equals 14 residues. This CDR3 reads CSAQDSRIQETQYF. The CDR3 nucleotides are TGCAGTGCTCAAGACAGCCGGATCCAAGAGACCCAGTACTTC.